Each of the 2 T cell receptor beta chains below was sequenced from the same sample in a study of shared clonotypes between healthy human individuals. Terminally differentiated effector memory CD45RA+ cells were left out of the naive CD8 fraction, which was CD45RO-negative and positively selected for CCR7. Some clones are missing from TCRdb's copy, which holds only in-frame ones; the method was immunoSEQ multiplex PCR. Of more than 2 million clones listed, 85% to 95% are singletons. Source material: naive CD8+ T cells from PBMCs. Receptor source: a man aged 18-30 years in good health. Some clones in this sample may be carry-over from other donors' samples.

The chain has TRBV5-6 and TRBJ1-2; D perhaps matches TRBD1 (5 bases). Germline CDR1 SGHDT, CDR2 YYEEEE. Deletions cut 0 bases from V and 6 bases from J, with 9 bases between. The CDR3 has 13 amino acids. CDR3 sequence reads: CASSLAEGDGYTF. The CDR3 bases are TGTGCCAGCAGCTTGGCAGAAGGGGATGGCTACACCTTC.

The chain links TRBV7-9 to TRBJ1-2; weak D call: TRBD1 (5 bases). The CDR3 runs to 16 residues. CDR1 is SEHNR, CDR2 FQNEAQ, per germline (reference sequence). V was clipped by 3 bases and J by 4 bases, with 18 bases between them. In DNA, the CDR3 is TGTGCCAGCAGCTTCCAACAACCCCGAGACAGCTATGGCTACACCTTC. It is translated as CASSFQQPRDSYGYTF.